This TCR beta chain was captured by sequencing in a study of blood T cell repertoires in COVID-19. Study overall: Acute and convalescent COVID-19 samples came from the United States, Italy and Spain. In each case, the material was cDNA or gDNA derived from T cells, B-cell-depleted T cells, or PBMCs.

This clone came up a few times. As originally analysed: Estimation of nucleated cell counts relied on the amplification of reference gene primers. Profiling relied on immunoSEQ multiplex PCR, and the TCRdb table lists in-frame clones only, not all of them. For V, J and clone size, that table is used; D and trimming come from the DNA. The sample has hundreds of thousands of clones, around 80% seen once. The CDR3 consists of 15 residues. The ends lost 3 bases at V and 8 bases at J; junction bases unmatched: 6. CDR1 MNHNY and CDR2 SVGAGI come from the germline V gene (reference sequence). The chain recombines TRBV6-6 with TRBJ1-4, with 10 bases matching TRBD1. Sequenced material: peripheral blood. This TCR was sampled from a man in his thirties or forties with active or convalescent COVID-19. The CDR3 DNA sequence: TGTGCCAGCAGTTATTTCGGACAGGGGGGAGAAAAACTGTTTTTT. It encodes CASSYFGQGGEKLFF.